The clone carrying this T cell receptor (beta chain) was picked up many times. Its specificity is unknown. Breast cancer patients provided tissue from their axillary draining lymph nodes. V shed 3 bases and J shed 0 bases, with 9 bases lying between them. The germline V gene encodes CDR1 DFQATT and CDR2 SNEGSKA (reference sequence). This CDR3 spans 14 amino acids. TCRdb used MiXCR to reprocess the multiplex PCR reads, holding one entry per CDR3 protein. The data show some 150,000 distinct CDR3 sequences, about 20% seen once. This specimen comes from a study of breast tumors, draining lymph nodes, adjacent tissues. Study-wide results and limits: The lymph node origin of tumor T cells was framed as consistent with a hypothesis, not demonstrated. Tumor repertoires ranked between lymph nodes and nontumor tissue in diversity, with V and J gene preferences. Compared with basal-like, luminal-like tumors shared significantly more repertoire with nontumor tissue. The data were judged consistent with most tumor T cells coming from lymph node and expanding in tumor.

The source of this sequence is a female donor with breast cancer. Some clones in this sample may be carry-over from other donors' samples. The sequenced material came from axillary lymph node tissue. The chain employs TRBV20-1 and TRBJ1-5, with unresolved D. CDR3: CSASDTNSNQPQHF. In nucleotides, the CDR3 is TGCAGTGCTAGTGACACCAATAGCAATCAGCCCCAGCATTTT.